The 23 T cell receptor beta chains reported below all come from one sample, sequenced in a study of blood T cell repertoires in COVID-19. Repertoires were generated with immunoSEQ multiplex PCR, while TCRdb's copy carries only in-frame clones and drops some. The sample includes about 330,000 clones, roughly 85% of them seen just once. Sample: peripheral blood. The origin of the receptors is a human donor in a cohort sampled during active COVID-19.

The chain joins TRBV23-1 to TRBJ2-7, with TRBD1 as a possible D gene (5 bases). TRBV23-1 is an ORF, with its function uncertain. The CDR3 length is 15 residues. Trimming took off 5 bases at V and 1 base at J, with 15 bases between the two ends. CDR3 nucleotide sequence: TGCGCCAGCAGTTCTTTAGGGGCCAGTTCCTACGAGCAGTACTTC. It translates to CASSSLGASSYEQYF.

This sequence joins TRBV19 and TRBJ2-3, with 8 nucleotides matching TRBD2. The CDR3 length is 14 residues. Germline trimming cut 8 bases from V and 2 bases from J; bases unmatched to any gene: 6. Germline V lookup: CDR1 LNHDA, CDR2 SQIVND (reference sequence). CDR3 residues: CASLSGEYTDTQYF. CDR3 in DNA: TGTGCCAGTCTTAGCGGGGAGTACACAGATACGCAGTATTTT.

This clone occurred a few times. This sequence joins TRBV12-3 or TRBV12-4 and TRBJ1-5; D possibly corresponds to TRBD1 (5 bases). The CDR3 is 13 residues long. Trimming took off 3 bases at V and 4 bases at J, with 7 bases between the two ends. The CDR3 spells CASSFAGNQPQHF. In DNA, the CDR3 is TGTGCCAGCAGTTTTGCAGGGAATCAGCCCCAGCATTTT.

The chain combines TRBV27 with TRBJ2-3, with D possibly matching TRBD1 (5 bases). The germline CDR1 and CDR2 sequences are MNHEY and SMNVEV (reference sequence). The length of the CDR3 is 15 residues. Trimming removed 2 bases from V and 4 bases from J, with 13 bases in between. CDR3 sequence (DNA): TGTGCCAGCAGTTTAAAGCAAACCAGGGCAGATACGCAGTATTTT. It codes for CASSLKQTRADTQYF.

This clone appeared a few times. In nucleotides, the CDR3 is TGTGCCAGCAAGACGCGGGACAGAGGACCAATTTCCTACGAGCAGTACTTC. Its translation is CASKTRDRGPISYEQYF. The chain couples TRBV21-1 to TRBJ2-7; the tabulated D call, TRBD1, remains unverified against the DNA. TRBV21-1 is listed as a pseudogene. This CDR3 spans 17 amino acids.

V gene TRBV10-3 combines with J gene TRBJ1-4, with 7 bases fitting TRBD1. The CDR3 has 13 amino acids. CDR1 is ENHRY and CDR2 is SYGVKD in the germline V gene. With V trimmed by 2 bases and J by 6 bases, 0 bases remained unmatched. The CDR3 here is CAISERGHEKLFF. Written as DNA, the CDR3 is TGTGCCATCAGTGAGAGGGGGCATGAAAAACTGTTTTTT.

This clone has just a few counts. This chain joins TRBV2 and TRBJ1-5; weak D call: TRBD1 (6 bases). Germline CDR1 SNHLY, CDR2 FYNNEI. The CDR3 totals 15 residues. Trimming took off 4 bases at V and 7 bases at J, with 17 bases between the two ends. In nucleotides, the CDR3 is TGTGCCAGCAGTGTGGAGACAGGCATTGCCCAGCCCCAGCATTTT. The encoded protein is CASSVETGIAQPQHF. The full variable domain, in which reference TRBV2 and TRBJ1-5 provide the parts outside the CDR3, is EPEVTQTPSHQVTQMGQEVILRCVPISNHLYFYWYRQILGQKVEFLVSFYNNEISEKSEIFDDQFSVERPDGSNFTLKIRSTKLEDSAMYFCASSVETGIAQPQHFGDGTRLSIL.

The chain has TRBV3-1 (or the pseudogene TRBV3-2) and TRBJ2-7; D may be TRBD1 (6 bases). The V and J ends lost 4 bases and 6 bases respectively, with 19 bases between them. Germline CDR1 LGHDT, CDR2 YNNKEL (reference sequence). CDR3 size: 15 residues. The CDR3 DNA reads as TGTGCCAGCAGCCTAACTGGGACACGAAAATCCGAGCAGTACTTC. Translated, it gives CASSLTGTRKSEQYF.

The J gene is TRBJ2-4, the V gene TRBV24-1, with 14 bases that match TRBD2. Trimming at V came to 4 bases and at J to 3 bases, leaving 1 base not matched to a gene. The CDR3 loop spans 16 amino acids. Germline V gives CDR1 KGHDR, CDR2 SFDVKD. The CDR3 loop is CATSEGLAGVKNIQYF. The CDR3 nucleotides are TGTGCCACCAGTGAGGGACTAGCGGGGGTCAAAAACATTCAGTACTTC.

CDR3 sequence reads: CASSQRGGGDTQYF. The CDR3 bases are TGTGCCAGCAGCCAGAGGGGCGGGGGCGATACGCAGTATTTT. The chain recombines TRBV11-3 with TRBJ2-3; perhaps TRBD2 as D (7 bases). The CDR3 contains 14 residues. Looked up from germline, CDR1 is SGHNT and CDR2 is YENEEA. Between the trimmed V and J ends, which lost 5 bases and 6 bases, there was a span of 15 bases.

The genes are TRBV24-1 and TRBJ1-5; D is undetermined. In germline, CDR1 is KGHDR, CDR2 SFDVKD. The CDR3 totals 13 residues. V was clipped by 6 bases and J by 1 base, with 6 bases between them. The CDR3 nucleotides read TGTGCCACCAGTCCATCCAGCAATCAGCCCCAGCATTTT. It translates to CATSPSSNQPQHF.

The chain has TRBV6-5 and TRBJ2-7; 9 nucleotides align to TRBD2. From germline, CDR1 is MNHEY and CDR2 SVGAGI. This CDR3 is 14 amino acids long. V lost 4 bases to trimming and J lost 4 bases; unmatched junction nucleotides: 5. This CDR3 reads CASSWRAGGYEQYF. Written as DNA, the CDR3 is TGTGCCAGCAGTTGGAGAGCGGGGGGATACGAGCAGTACTTC.

The chain is built from TRBV30 and TRBJ1-3, with 8 bases lining up with TRBD1. CDR1 is GTSNPN and CDR2 is SVGIG in the germline V gene (reference sequence). V shed 3 bases and J 8 bases; nucleotides not matched to a gene: 6. This CDR3 is 13 amino acids long. CDR3 protein: CAWSNQGADTIYF. The CDR3 coding sequence is TGTGCCTGGAGCAACCAGGGGGCAGACACCATATATTTT.

This clone has a handful of counts. The same CDR3 also results from other DNA sequences found in this sample. V is TRBV5-1 and J is TRBJ2-2; 7 nucleotides match TRBD1. The J segment lost 5 bases and the V segment lost 2 bases, leaving 0 bases of the junction unmatched. The germline V gene has CDR1 SGHRS and CDR2 YFSETQ. CDR3 length equals 13 residues. This CDR3 is CASSLQGTGELFF. CDR3 nucleotides: TGCGCCAGCAGCTTACAGGGGACCGGGGAGCTGTTTTTT.

J is TRBJ2-1 and V is TRBV3-1 (or the pseudogene TRBV3-2); the match to TRBD2 covers 12 bases. The germline gives CDR1 LGHDT, CDR2 YNNKEL (reference sequence). The CDR3 loop spans 18 amino acids. V lost 5 bases and J lost 0; bases outside the gene matches: 8. CDR3 sequence (DNA): TGTGCCAGCAGCACCGGGACTAGCGGGTCGAGCTCCTACAATGAGCAGTTCTTC. Translated, it gives CASSTGTSGSSSYNEQFF.

The chain is built from TRBV7-3 and TRBJ1-2, with TRBD1 matching over 8 bases. Germline V gives CDR1 SGHTA, CDR2 FQGTGA. The CDR3 sequence is 15 residues long. V lost 5 bases to trimming and J lost 7 bases; unmatched junction nucleotides: 12. The CDR3 sequence is CASSPNGQGLLGYTF. The CDR3 region has the DNA TGTGCCAGCAGCCCTAATGGACAGGGACTTCTTGGCTACACCTTC.

This clone appeared once. The chain has TRBV5-1 and TRBJ2-7; D remains unclear. The CDR3 is 15 residues long. Germline V gene data show CDR1 as SGHRS and CDR2 as YFSETQ. Trimming removed 0 bases from V and 3 bases from J, with 13 bases in between. The CDR3 coding sequence is TGCGCCAGCAGCTTGGTGGGCCGCCAAGGCTACGAGCAGTACTTC. Translating it yields CASSLVGRQGYEQYF. The variable domain in full, with the rest retrieved from reference TRBV5-1 and TRBJ2-7, is KAGVTQTPRYLIKTRGQQVTLSCSPISGHRSVSWYQQTPGQGLQFLFEYFSETQRNKGNFPGRFSGRQFSNSRSEMNVSTLELGDSALYLCASSLVGRQGYEQYFGPGTRLTVT.

The J gene is TRBJ1-2, the V gene TRBV12-3 or TRBV12-4; D is perhaps TRBD1 (5 bases). Deletions cut 7 bases from V and 10 bases from J, with 19 bases between. This CDR3 comprises 13 residues. CDR3 sequence (DNA): TGTGCCAGCACCGTGGCGCAGGGTCGGTCCTACACCTTC. Translation: CASTVAQGRSYTF.

This clone was seen a few times. The chain uses TRBV7-9 and TRBJ1-4; D gene uncertain. This CDR3 is built from 16 residues. With 0 bases removed from V and 3 bases from J, the gap between germline ends came to 11 bases. Germline-derived CDR1 and CDR2 are SEHNR and FQNEAQ (reference sequence). In DNA, the CDR3 is TGTGCCAGCAGCTTAGCAGTGGCGGATTCTAATGAAAAACTGTTTTTT. Amino acid sequence: CASSLAVADSNEKLFF.

This clone came up once. Other DNA sequences in this specimen translate into the identical CDR3. This chain connects TRBV5-1 to TRBJ2-1; D remains ambiguous. The V and J ends lost 0 bases and 1 base respectively, with 8 bases between them. The length of the CDR3 is 15 residues. Germline lookup yields CDR1 SGHRS and CDR2 YFSETQ. The CDR3, as DNA: TGCGCCAGCAGCTTGGAGGCGGCTTCCTACAATGAGCAGTTCTTC. It translates to CASSLEAASYNEQFF.

The V gene is TRBV30, the J gene TRBJ2-1; maybe TRBD1 (6 bases). The CDR3 covers 15 residues. Per germline, CDR1 GTSNPN and CDR2 SVGIG (reference sequence). V was clipped by 1 base and J by 3 bases, with 13 bases between them. The CDR3 spells CAWSERGSLYNEQFF. In nucleotides, the CDR3 is TGTGCCTGGAGTGAGAGGGGGTCCCTCTACAATGAGCAGTTCTTC.

The J gene is TRBJ2-7, the V gene TRBV2; 8 bases map to TRBD1. Looked up from germline, CDR1 is SNHLY and CDR2 is FYNNEI. The CDR3 contains 13 residues. With V trimmed by 7 bases and J by 2 bases, 4 bases remained unmatched. The CDR3: CASKAQGAYEQYF. The CDR3 bases are TGTGCCAGCAAAGCACAGGGGGCCTACGAGCAGTACTTC.

The V and J genes are TRBV5-1 and TRBJ1-1, with D uncertain. V lost 2 bases, J lost 4 bases, and 9 bases lay in between. CDR1 SGHRS and CDR2 YFSETQ come from the germline V gene. The CDR3 extends over 13 amino acids. The CDR3 nucleotides read TGCGCCAGCAGCTTAGACTTGGGCACTGAAGCTTTCTTT. Protein product: CASSLDLGTEAFF.